This TCR beta chain is from a study of blood T cell repertoires in COVID-19. Sequenced by immunoSEQ multiplex PCR; TCRdb stores in-frame clones only, minus some. The sample consists of around 250,000 clones, 70% to 90% of them appearing once. The specimen was peripheral blood. The receptor comes from a man aged 55 to 69 with acute or convalescent COVID-19.

The CDR3 loop is CASTARTGELYEQYF. The CDR3 DNA sequence: TGCGCCAGCACTGCCCGGACAGGGGAACTCTACGAGCAGTACTTC. V and J are TRBV23-1 and TRBJ2-7; 9 bases match TRBD1. TRBV23-1 is an ORF, and what it does is uncertain. J gave up 3 bases and V 7 bases, and 10 bases lay outside the gene matches. This CDR3 spans 15 amino acids.